This T cell receptor beta chain was obtained from a study of read filtering for tumor transcriptome and immune sequencing. About the research overall: R-ISS stage counts were roughly 8 for I, roughly 15 for II, roughly seven for III. Per sample, TCR-region reads ranged about 3.5 to 11 million by IR-seq, roughly 80 to 1273 by RNA-seq.

This library used around 400 ng RNA and molecular barcoded adaptors spanning alpha/delta and beta/gamma chains. TCRdb recomputed calls from the reads with MiXCR, one row per CDR3 protein. The sample yields 85,000 to 100,000 distinct CDR3 sequences, roughly 21% seen once. CDR3 length: 14 amino acids. Trimming removed 8 bases from V and 4 bases from J; junction bases left unmatched: 7. CDR1 is MGHDK, CDR2 SYGVNS, per germline. The rearrangement links TRBV25-1 to TRBJ2-2, with TRBD2 identical over 7 bases. This TCR was sampled from a donor older than 35 with multiple myeloma. Sequenced sample: a population of CD138-negative cells sorted from bone marrow. CDR3 DNA sequence: TGTGCCAGCGGGGGGGGACGAAGCACCGGGGAGCTGTTTTTT. Translation: CASGGGRSTGELFF.